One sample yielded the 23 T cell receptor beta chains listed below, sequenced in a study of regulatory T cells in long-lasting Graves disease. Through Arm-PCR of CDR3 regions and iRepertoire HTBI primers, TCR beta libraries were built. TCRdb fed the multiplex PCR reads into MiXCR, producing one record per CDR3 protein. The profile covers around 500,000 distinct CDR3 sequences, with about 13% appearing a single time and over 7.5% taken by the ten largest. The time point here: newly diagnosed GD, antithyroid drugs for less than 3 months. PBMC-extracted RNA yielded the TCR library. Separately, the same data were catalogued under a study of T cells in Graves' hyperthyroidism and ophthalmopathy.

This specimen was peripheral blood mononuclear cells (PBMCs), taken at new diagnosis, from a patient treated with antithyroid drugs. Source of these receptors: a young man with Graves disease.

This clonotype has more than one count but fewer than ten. Here the CDR3 DNA reads TGTGCCAGCAGCTTACAGCGAACCGGGGAGCTGTTTTTT. Its translation is CASSLQRTGELFF. The chain employs TRBV7-9 and TRBJ2-2; D gene ambiguous. The CDR3 length is 13 residues. Trimming took 2 bases from V and 5 from J, leaving 6 bases between them. Germline V lookup: CDR1 SEHNR, CDR2 FQNEAQ (reference sequence).

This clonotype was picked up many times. The CDR3 reads CSAGLSHYEQYF. The CDR3 DNA follows: TGCAGCGCAGGACTATCACACTACGAGCAGTACTTC. The chain combines TRBV29-1 with TRBJ2-7, with a tentative D call TRBD2 (6 bases). The CDR3 totals 12 residues. Germline V gene data show CDR1 as SQVTM and CDR2 as ANQGSEA. V was trimmed by 7 bases and J by 3 bases, leaving 13 bases between them.

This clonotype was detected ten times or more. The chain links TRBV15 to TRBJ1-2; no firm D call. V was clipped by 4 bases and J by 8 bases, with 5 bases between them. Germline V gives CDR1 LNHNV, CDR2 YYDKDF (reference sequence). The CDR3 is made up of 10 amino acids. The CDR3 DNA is TGTGCCACCAGCACACTAGGCTACACCTTC. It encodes CATSTLGYTF.

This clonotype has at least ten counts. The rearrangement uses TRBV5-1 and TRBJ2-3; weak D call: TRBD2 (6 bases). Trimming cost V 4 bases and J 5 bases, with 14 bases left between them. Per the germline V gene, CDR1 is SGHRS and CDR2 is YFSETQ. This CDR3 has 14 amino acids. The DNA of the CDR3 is TGCGCCAGCAGCCCTAGGCCAGCGGGAGATACGCAGTATTTT. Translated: CASSPRPAGDTQYF.

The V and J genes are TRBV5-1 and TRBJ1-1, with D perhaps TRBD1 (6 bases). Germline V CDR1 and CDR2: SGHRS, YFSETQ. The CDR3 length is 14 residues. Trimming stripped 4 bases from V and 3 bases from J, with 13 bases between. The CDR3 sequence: CASSRGDGDTEAFF. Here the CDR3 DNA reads TGCGCCAGCAGCAGGGGGGATGGAGACACTGAAGCTTTCTTT.

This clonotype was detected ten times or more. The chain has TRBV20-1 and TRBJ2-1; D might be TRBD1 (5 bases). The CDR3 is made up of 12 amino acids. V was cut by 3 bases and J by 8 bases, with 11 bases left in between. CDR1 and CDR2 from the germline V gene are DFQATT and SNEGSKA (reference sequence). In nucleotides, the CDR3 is TGCAGTGCTAGTCTAACAGGAGATGAGCAGTTCTTC. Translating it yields CSASLTGDEQFF.

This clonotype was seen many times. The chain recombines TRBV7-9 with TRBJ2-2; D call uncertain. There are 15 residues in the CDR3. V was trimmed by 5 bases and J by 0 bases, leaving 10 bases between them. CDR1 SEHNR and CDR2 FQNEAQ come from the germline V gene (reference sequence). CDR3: CASSQHVSNTGELFF. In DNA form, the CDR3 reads TGTGCCAGCAGCCAACACGTCTCGAACACCGGGGAGCTGTTTTTT.

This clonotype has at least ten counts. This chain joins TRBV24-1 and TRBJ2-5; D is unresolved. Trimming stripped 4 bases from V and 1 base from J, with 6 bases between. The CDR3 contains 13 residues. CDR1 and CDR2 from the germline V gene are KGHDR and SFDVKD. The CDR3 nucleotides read TGTGCCACCAGTGAGTCAGTCCAAGAGACCCAGTACTTC. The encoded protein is CATSESVQETQYF.

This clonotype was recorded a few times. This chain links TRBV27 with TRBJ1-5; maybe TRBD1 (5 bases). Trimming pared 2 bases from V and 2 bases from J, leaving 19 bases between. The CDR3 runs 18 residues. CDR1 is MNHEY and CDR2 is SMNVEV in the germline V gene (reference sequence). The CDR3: CASSLEFPSGTRNQPQHF. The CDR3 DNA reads TGTGCCAGCAGTTTAGAGTTTCCTTCCGGGACCCGCAATCAGCCCCAGCATTTT.

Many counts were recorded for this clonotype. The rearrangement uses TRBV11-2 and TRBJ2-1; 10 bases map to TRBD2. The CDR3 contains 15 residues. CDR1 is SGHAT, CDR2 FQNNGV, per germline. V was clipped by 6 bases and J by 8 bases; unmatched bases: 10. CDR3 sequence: CASRAVAGGGDEQFF. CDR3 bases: TGTGCCAGCAGGGCCGTAGCGGGAGGTGGGGATGAGCAGTTCTTC.

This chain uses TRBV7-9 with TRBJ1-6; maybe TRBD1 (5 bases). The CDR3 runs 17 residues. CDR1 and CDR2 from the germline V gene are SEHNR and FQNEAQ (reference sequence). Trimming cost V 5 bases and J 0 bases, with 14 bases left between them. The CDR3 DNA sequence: TGTGCCAGCAGCGCCCAGACAGCGAGCTCCTATAATTCACCCCTCCACTTT. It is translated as CASSAQTASSYNSPLHF.

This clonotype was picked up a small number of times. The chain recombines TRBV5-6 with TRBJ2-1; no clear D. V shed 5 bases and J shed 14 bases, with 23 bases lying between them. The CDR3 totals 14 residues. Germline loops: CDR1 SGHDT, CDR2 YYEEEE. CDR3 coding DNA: TGTGCCAGCAGTCCGACCAGGCCCCCGTATAGTAAGTTCTTC. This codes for CASSPTRPPYSKFF.

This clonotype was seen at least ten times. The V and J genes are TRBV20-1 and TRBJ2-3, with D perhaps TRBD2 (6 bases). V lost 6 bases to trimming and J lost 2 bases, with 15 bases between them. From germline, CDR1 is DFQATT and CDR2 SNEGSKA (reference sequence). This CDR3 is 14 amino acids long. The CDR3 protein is CSASGLVLTDTQYF. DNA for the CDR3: TGCAGTGCGTCGGGACTCGTCCTCACAGATACGCAGTATTTT.

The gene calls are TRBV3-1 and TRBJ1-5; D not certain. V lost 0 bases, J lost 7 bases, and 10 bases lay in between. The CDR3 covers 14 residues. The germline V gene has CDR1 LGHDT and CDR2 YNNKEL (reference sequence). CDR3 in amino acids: CASSQDQLRQPQHF. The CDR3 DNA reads TGTGCCAGCAGCCAAGATCAGCTACGACAGCCCCAGCATTTT.

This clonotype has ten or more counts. CDR3 sequence (DNA): TGTGCCAGCAGCGTAGGGGCGGGAAACACCGGGGAGCTGTTTTTT. It encodes CASSVGAGNTGELFF. The gene calls are TRBV9 and TRBJ2-2; D is possibly TRBD2 (6 bases). Germline loops: CDR1 SGDLS, CDR2 YYNGEE. This CDR3 spans 15 amino acids. V shed 0 bases and J shed 2 bases, with 8 bases lying between them.

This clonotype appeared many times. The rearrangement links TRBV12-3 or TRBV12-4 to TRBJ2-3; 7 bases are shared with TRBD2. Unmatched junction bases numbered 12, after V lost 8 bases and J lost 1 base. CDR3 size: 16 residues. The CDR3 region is CASVPATGGRTDTQYF. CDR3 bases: TGTGCCAGCGTGCCCGCCACGGGAGGCCGCACAGATACGCAGTATTTT.

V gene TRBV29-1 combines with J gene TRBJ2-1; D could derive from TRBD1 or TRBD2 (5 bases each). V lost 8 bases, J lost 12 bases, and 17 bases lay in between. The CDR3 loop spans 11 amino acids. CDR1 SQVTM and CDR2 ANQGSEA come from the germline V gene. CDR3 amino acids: CSFKTPRGQFF. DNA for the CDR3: TGCAGCTTTAAGACCCCGAGGGGGCAGTTCTTC.

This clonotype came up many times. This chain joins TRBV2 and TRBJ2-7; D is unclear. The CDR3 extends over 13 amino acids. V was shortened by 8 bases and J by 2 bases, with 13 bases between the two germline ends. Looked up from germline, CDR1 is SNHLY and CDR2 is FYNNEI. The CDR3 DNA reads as TGTGCCAGCGGAAGCAGGAGCCCCTACGAGCAGTACTTC. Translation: CASGSRSPYEQYF.

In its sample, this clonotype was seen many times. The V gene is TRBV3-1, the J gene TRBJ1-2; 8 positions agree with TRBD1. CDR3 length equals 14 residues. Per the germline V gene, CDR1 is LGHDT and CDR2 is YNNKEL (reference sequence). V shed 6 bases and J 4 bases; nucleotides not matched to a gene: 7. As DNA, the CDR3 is TGTGCCAGCAGAACAGGGGGACCTCTCTATGGCTACACCTTC. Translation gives CASRTGGPLYGYTF. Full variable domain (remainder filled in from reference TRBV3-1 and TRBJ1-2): DTAVSQTPKYLVTQMGNDKSIKCEQNLGHDTMYWYKQDSKKFLKIMFSYNNKELIINETVPNRFSPKSPDKAHLNLHINSLELGDSAVYFCASRTGGPLYGYTFGSGTRLTVV.

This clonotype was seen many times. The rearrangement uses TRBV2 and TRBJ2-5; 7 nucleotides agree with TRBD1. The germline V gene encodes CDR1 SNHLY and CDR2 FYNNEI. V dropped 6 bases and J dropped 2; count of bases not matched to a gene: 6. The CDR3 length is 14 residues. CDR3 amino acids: CASSEGTAQETQYF. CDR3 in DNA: TGTGCCAGCAGCGAGGGGACAGCGCAAGAGACCCAGTACTTC.

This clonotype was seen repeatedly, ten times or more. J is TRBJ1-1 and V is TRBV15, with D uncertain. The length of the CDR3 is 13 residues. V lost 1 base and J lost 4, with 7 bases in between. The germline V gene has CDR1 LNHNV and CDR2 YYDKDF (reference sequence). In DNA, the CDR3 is TGTGCCACCAGCAGAGGAGAAGGCACTGAAGCTTTCTTT. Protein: CATSRGEGTEAFF.

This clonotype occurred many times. The CDR3 DNA reads TGTGCCAGCAGCTCCGACGTCACGGGCACCGGGGAGCTGTTTTTT. Its translation is CASSSDVTGTGELFF. The chain links TRBV28 to TRBJ2-2; D not resolved. The CDR3 consists of 15 residues. CDR1 and CDR2 (germline): MDHEN, SYDVKM. The V end was cut by 6 bases, the J end by 4 bases, with 15 bases between.

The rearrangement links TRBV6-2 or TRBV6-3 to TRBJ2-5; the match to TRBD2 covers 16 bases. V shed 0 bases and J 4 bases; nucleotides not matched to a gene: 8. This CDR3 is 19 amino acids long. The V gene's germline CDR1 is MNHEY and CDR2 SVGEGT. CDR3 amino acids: CASSYSYGTSGRALETQYF. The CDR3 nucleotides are TGTGCCAGCAGTTACTCATACGGGACTAGCGGGAGGGCCCTAGAGACCCAGTACTTC.